This is a list of T cell receptor beta chains from one sample in a study of blood T cell repertoires in COVID-19. Generated by immunoSEQ multiplex PCR, the TCRdb table keeps only in-frame clones and is missing some. The sample contains about 160,000 clones, roughly 88% of which appear only once. The specimen was peripheral blood. The receptors originated from a man between 18 and 35 years old with acute or convalescent COVID-19. The CDR3 runs from the conserved cysteine through the conserved F or W. The D gene is left open where the match is weak. Rows give clone size only sometimes, using once, few, many, or a class for an expanded clone.

TGTGCCAGCAGCCGGGGACAGGGAGCGGGGGGCTACACCTTC	CASSRGQGAGGYTF	TRBV5-8	.	TRBJ1-2	TRBD1
TGCGCCAGCAGCGACGGGACTAGCACAGATACGCAGTATTTT	CASSDGTSTDTQYF	TRBV5-1	few	TRBJ2-3	.
TGCGCCAGCAGCTTCCTCGGGACTAGCGGTTACAATGAGCAGTTCTTC	CASSFLGTSGYNEQFF	TRBV5-1	.	TRBJ2-1	TRBD2
TGTGCCAGCAGTCCCGGGACTAGCGGGCTTAACTACGAGCAGTACTTC	CASSPGTSGLNYEQYF	TRBV27	.	TRBJ2-7	TRBD2
TGCAGTGCTATAAATGTCGATGAGCAGTTCTTC	CSAINVDEQFF	TRBV20-1	.	TRBJ2-1	.
TGTGCCAGCAGCTTCTCTGAGTATCAGCCCCAGCATTTT	CASSFSEYQPQHF	TRBV5-5	few	TRBJ1-5	.
TGTGCCAGCAGTTTATATGGGACAGGGGGAACTGAAGCTTTCTTT	CASSLYGTGGTEAFF	TRBV2	.	TRBJ1-1	TRBD1
TGCGCCAGCAGCCGCTTTGGGGACAGTAACAATGAGCAGTTCTTC	CASSRFGDSNNEQFF	TRBV5-1	.	TRBJ2-1	TRBD1
TGCGCCAGCAGACTAGTACCAGGACAGGGTTTGGAAGAGCAGTACTTC	CASRLVPGQGLEEQYF	TRBV4-1	.	TRBJ2-7	TRBD1
TGCGCCAGCAGCCCCCGGGGGGGAAACAATGAGCAGTTCTTC	CASSPRGGNNEQFF	TRBV5-1	.	TRBJ2-1	TRBD2
TGTGCCAGCAGCTTGAGTGGGCAGGGGGGCTATGGCTACACCTTC	CASSLSGQGGYGYTF	TRBV5-4	.	TRBJ1-2	TRBD1
TGTGCCAGTAGTAGGTCGGACAGGGACTTTGCTGAAGCTTTCTTT	CASSRSDRDFAEAFF	TRBV19	.	TRBJ1-1	TRBD1